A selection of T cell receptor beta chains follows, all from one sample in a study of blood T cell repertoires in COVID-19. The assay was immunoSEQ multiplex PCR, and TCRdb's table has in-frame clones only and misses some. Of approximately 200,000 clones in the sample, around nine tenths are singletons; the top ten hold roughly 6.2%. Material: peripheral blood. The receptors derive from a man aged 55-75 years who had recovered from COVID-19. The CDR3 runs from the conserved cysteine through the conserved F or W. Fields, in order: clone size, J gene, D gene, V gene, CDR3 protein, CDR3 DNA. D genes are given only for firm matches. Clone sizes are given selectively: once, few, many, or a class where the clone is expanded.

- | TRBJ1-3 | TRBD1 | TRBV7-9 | CASSSRQGFLSGNTIYF | TGTGCCAGCAGCTCTAGACAGGGGTTCCTCTCTGGAAACACCATATATTTT
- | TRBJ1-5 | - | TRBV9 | CASSAGQNSNQPQHF | TGTGCCAGCAGCGCCGGACAGAATAGCAATCAGCCCCAGCATTTT
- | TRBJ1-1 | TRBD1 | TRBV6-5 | CASSWTGGIGTEAFF | TGTGCCAGCAGCTGGACAGGGGGCATAGGGACTGAAGCTTTCTTT
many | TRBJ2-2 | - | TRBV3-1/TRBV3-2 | CASSQGTGNTGELFF | TGTGCCAGCAGCCAAGGCACGGGGAACACCGGGGAGCTGTTTTTT
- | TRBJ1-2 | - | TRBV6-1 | CASSEQGTGGYTF | TGTGCCAGCAGTGAGCAGGGGACGGGGGGCTACACCTTC
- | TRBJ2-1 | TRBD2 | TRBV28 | CASSLLAGGNEQFF | TGTGCCAGCAGTCTCCTAGCGGGGGGCAATGAGCAGTTCTTC
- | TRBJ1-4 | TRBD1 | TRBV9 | CASSRRMGQGEAKLFF | TGTGCCAGCAGCAGGAGGATGGGGCAGGGGGAGGCAAAACTGTTTTTT
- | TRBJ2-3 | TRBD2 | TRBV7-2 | CASSSHSGGGTDTQYF | TGTGCCAGCAGCTCCCATAGCGGGGGAGGGACAGATACGCAGTATTTT
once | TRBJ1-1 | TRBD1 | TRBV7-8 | CASSLGTGTGGNTEAFF | TGTGCCAGCAGCTTAGGTACCGGGACAGGAGGCAACACTGAAGCTTTCTTT
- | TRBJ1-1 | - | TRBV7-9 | CANIPQVGPNTEAFF | TGTGCCAACATACCACAGGTGGGCCCCAACACTGAAGCTTTCTTT
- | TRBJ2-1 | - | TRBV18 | CASSPPGSKGEQFF | TGTGCCAGCTCACCACCGGGGAGTAAGGGTGAGCAGTTCTTC
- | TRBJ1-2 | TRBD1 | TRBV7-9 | CASSLAGQGYYGYTF | TGTGCCAGCAGCTTAGCTGGACAGGGGTACTATGGCTACACCTTC
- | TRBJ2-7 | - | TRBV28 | CASSPLPYEQYF | TGTGCCAGCAGCCCCCTCCCTTACGAGCAGTACTTC
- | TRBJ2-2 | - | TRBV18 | CASSPRFGGINTGELFF | TGTGCCAGCTCACCACGTTTCGGGGGTATTAACACCGGGGAGCTGTTTTTT
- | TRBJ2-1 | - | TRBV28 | CASRGVGLNEQFF | TGTGCCAGCAGAGGGGTTGGGTTGAATGAGCAGTTCTTC
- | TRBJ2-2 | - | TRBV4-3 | CASSQDWGLGELFF | TGCGCCAGCAGCCAAGATTGGGGGCTCGGGGAGCTGTTTTTT
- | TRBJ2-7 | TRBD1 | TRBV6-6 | CASSKGQGVGEQYF | TGTGCCAGCAGTAAGGGACAGGGAGTCGGCGAGCAGTACTTC
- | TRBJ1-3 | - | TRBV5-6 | CASRPSTGSGNTIYF | TGTGCCAGCAGACCATCGACAGGCTCTGGAAACACCATATATTTT
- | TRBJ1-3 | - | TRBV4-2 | CASSQDVSSGNTIYF | TGTGCCAGCAGCCAAGATGTCAGCTCTGGAAACACCATATATTTT
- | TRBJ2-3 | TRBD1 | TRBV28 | CASRRTGVDTQYF | TGTGCCAGCAGGCGTACAGGGGTGGATACGCAGTATTTT
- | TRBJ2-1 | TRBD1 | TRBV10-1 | CASLYRGRENEQFF | TGCGCCAGTCTATACAGGGGGCGGGAGAATGAGCAGTTCTTC
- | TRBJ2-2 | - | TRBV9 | CASTVGLTNTGELFF | TGTGCCAGCACCGTCGGACTAACGAACACCGGGGAGCTGTTTTTT
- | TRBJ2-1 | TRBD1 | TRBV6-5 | CASRKGQGGEQFF | TGTGCCAGCAGGAAGGGACAGGGAGGTGAGCAGTTCTTC
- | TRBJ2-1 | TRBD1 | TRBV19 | CASTRTGHLYNEQFF | TGTGCCAGTACCCGGACAGGACATCTTTACAATGAGCAGTTCTTC
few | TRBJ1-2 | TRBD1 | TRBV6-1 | CASSEGTGQAYGYTF | TGTGCCAGCAGTGAAGGAACAGGACAGGCCTATGGCTACACCTTC
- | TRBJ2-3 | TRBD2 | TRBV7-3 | CASSLTRAGGGDTQYF | TGTGCCAGCAGCTTAACGCGAGCGGGGGGTGGAGATACGCAGTATTTT
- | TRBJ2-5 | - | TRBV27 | CASSPSRLQETQYF | TGTGCCAGCAGCCCTTCCCGTCTACAAGAGACCCAGTACTTC
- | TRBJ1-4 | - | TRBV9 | CASSRTTAREKLFF | TGTGCCAGCTCCCGCACGACAGCTAGGGAAAAACTGTTTTTT
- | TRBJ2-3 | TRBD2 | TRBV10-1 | CASSGGLAGGPRYF | TGCGCCAGCAGTGGGGGACTAGCGGGAGGGCCCCGGTATTTT
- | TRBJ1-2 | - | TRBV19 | CASSLSSYGYTF | TGTGCCAGTAGTCTGAGTTCGTATGGCTACACCTTC
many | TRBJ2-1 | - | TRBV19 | CASSHRGGNEQFF | TGTGCCAGTAGCCATAGAGGGGGTAATGAGCAGTTCTTC
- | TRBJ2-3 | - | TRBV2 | CASRMGASTDTQYF | TGTGCCAGCAGGATGGGGGCCTCCACAGATACGCAGTATTTT
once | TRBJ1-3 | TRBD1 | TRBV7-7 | CASSRQGSLLDTIYF | TGTGCCAGCAGCAGACAGGGGTCCCTTCTTGACACCATATATTTT
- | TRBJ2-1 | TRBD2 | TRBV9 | CASSVSTRLAVGEQFF | TGTGCCAGCAGCGTAAGTACAAGACTAGCGGTGGGTGAGCAGTTCTTC
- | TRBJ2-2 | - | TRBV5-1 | CASSLMTGNTGELFF | TGCGCCAGCAGCTTGATGACAGGGAACACCGGGGAGCTGTTTTTT
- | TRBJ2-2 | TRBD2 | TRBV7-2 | CASSLALAGGKTGELFF | TGTGCCAGCAGCTTAGCTCTAGCGGGGGGGAAAACCGGGGAGCTGTTTTTT
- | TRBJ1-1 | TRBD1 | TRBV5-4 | CASSLPDRPTFGRTEAFF | TGTGCCAGCAGTCTTCCGGACAGGCCAACCTTTGGCAGGACTGAAGCTTTCTTT
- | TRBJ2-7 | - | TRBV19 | CASSIEGGPVYEQYF | TGTGCCAGTAGTATAGAGGGGGGGCCCGTTTACGAGCAGTACTTC
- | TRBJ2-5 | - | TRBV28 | CASGGRVIETQYF | TGTGCCAGCGGCGGCAGGGTAATTGAGACCCAGTACTTC
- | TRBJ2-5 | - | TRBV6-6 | CASSYSSPRVETQYF | TGTGCCAGCAGTTACTCGTCCCCCAGGGTGGAGACCCAGTACTTC
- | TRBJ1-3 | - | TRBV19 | CAGESGNTIYF | TGTGCTGGGGAGTCTGGAAACACCATATATTTT